This is a list of T cell receptor beta chains from one sample in a study of fetal regulatory T cell absence and autoimmunity. The assay was immunoSEQ multiplex PCR, and TCRdb's table has in-frame clones only and misses some. The repertoire consists of some 44,000 clones, with around 85% occurring once and the leading ten covering 0.41%. Sequencing used cord blood. The origin of the receptors is a newborn boy with IPEX syndrome. Both conserved end residues are part of each CDR3. The order of the fields is V gene, D gene, clone size, J gene, CDR3 protein, CDR3 DNA. A D gene is named only where the DNA matches it firmly. Only some rows state a clone size, as once, few, many or a class for expanded clones.

TRBV7-2	NA	NA	TRBJ2-1	CASSLSAPGKFF	TGTGCCAGCAGCTTGTCCGCCCCCGGGAAATTCTTC
TRBV15	TRBD1	NA	TRBJ2-3	CATSRGTADTQYF	TGTGCCACCAGCCGAGGGACAGCAGATACGCAGTATTTT
TRBV19	NA	NA	TRBJ2-7	CASSIGDSSYEQYF	TGTGCCAGTAGTATAGGCGACAGCTCCTACGAGCAGTACTTC
TRBV5-1	NA	few	TRBJ2-7	CASSLRPDEQYF	TGCGCCAGCAGCTTACGGCCCGACGAGCAGTACTTC
TRBV5-1	TRBD1	once	TRBJ1-1	CASSFTGEVTEAFF	TGCGCCAGCAGCTTCACAGGGGAGGTCACTGAAGCTTTCTTT
TRBV5-1	NA	once	TRBJ2-3	CASSLMGGGTDTQYF	TGCGCCAGCAGCTTGATGGGGGGTGGCACAGATACGCAGTATTTT
TRBV6-5	NA	once	TRBJ1-2	CASSYYRARGYTF	TGTGCCAGCAGTTACTACAGGGCAAGGGGCTACACCTTC
TRBV7-2	TRBD2	NA	TRBJ2-7	CASSLVLAGHEQYF	TGTGCCAGCAGCTTAGTACTAGCGGGACACGAGCAGTACTTC
TRBV5-6	TRBD1	NA	TRBJ2-7	CASSVRGQYEQYF	TGTGCCAGCAGCGTGAGGGGACAGTACGAGCAGTACTTC
TRBV29-1	NA	NA	TRBJ1-1	CSVSSLVMNTEAFF	TGCAGCGTTTCGTCCTTAGTAATGAACACTGAAGCTTTCTTT
TRBV19	NA	NA	TRBJ2-6	CASTGRAGANVLTF	TGTGCCAGCACGGGGCGCGCTGGGGCCAACGTCCTGACTTTC
TRBV11-3	TRBD1	NA	TRBJ1-1	CASSTRTGPNTEAFF	TGTGCCAGCAGCACCAGGACAGGCCCGAACACTGAAGCTTTCTTT
TRBV14	TRBD2	NA	TRBJ2-7	CASLSTSGIEGSYEQYF	TGTGCCAGCCTCTCGACTAGCGGGATAGAGGGCTCCTACGAGCAGTACTTC
TRBV5-4	TRBD2	few	TRBJ2-7	CASSTRLAGVHEQYF	TGTGCCAGCAGCACCCGACTAGCGGGAGTACACGAGCAGTACTTC
TRBV5-1	NA	NA	TRBJ2-7	CASSWEGGEQYF	TGCGCCAGCAGTTGGGAGGGGGGCGAGCAGTACTTC
TRBV4-1	TRBD2	NA	TRBJ2-3	CASSSTSGLTDTQYF	TGCGCCAGCAGCTCCACTAGCGGGCTCACAGATACGCAGTATTTT
TRBV7-9	NA	NA	TRBJ2-7	CASSLGKRGPYEQYF	TGTGCCAGCAGCTTAGGTAAAAGGGGTCCCTACGAGCAGTACTTC
TRBV11-2	TRBD2	NA	TRBJ2-7	CASSSGGDPFSYEQYF	TGTGCCAGCAGCTCTGGGGGGGATCCCTTCTCCTACGAGCAGTACTTC
TRBV10-2	TRBD1	NA	TRBJ2-7	CASSPPGGNEQYF	TGCGCCAGCAGTCCTCCAGGGGGCAACGAGCAGTACTTC
TRBV2	TRBD1	NA	TRBJ1-2	CASRGGGKFYGYTF	TGTGCCAGCAGAGGAGGGGGCAAATTCTATGGCTACACCTTC
TRBV5-1	TRBD1	NA	TRBJ1-2	CASSLGQGANYGYTF	TGCGCCAGCAGCCTTGGACAGGGGGCTAACTATGGCTACACCTTC
TRBV10-3	NA	NA	TRBJ1-5	CAISEDRYNQPQHF	TGTGCCATCAGTGAGGACAGGTACAATCAGCCCCAGCATTTT
TRBV6-5	NA	NA	TRBJ2-1	CASSYSEPNSYNEQFF	TGTGCCAGCAGTTACTCGGAGCCGAACTCCTACAATGAGCAGTTCTTC
TRBV14	NA	NA	TRBJ1-1	CASSGRNTEAFF	TGTGCCAGCTCGGGACGGAACACTGAAGCTTTCTTT
TRBV2	NA	few	TRBJ1-1	CASQTRFMNTEAFF	TGTGCCAGCCAAACGAGGTTCATGAACACTGAAGCTTTCTTT
TRBV10-3	TRBD1	NA	TRBJ2-3	CAISIGTASTDTQYF	TGTGCCATCAGCATCGGGACAGCTAGCACAGATACGCAGTATTTT
TRBV5-1	TRBD2	NA	TRBJ2-1	CASSLGLAGGNEQFF	TGCGCCAGCAGCTTGGGGCTAGCGGGGGGAAATGAGCAGTTCTTC
TRBV5-1	NA	NA	TRBJ1-1	CASRGNTEAFF	TGCGCCAGCAGAGGGAACACTGAAGCTTTCTTT
TRBV6-1	TRBD1	NA	TRBJ2-7	CASSGTGRNEQYF	TGTGCCAGCAGTGGGACAGGGAGAAACGAGCAGTACTTC
TRBV5-1	TRBD2	few	TRBJ2-3	CASSLTSGSTDTQYF	TGCGCCAGCAGCTTGACTAGCGGGAGCACAGATACGCAGTATTTT
TRBV18	TRBD1	NA	TRBJ2-1	CASSFDRANEQFF	TGTGCCAGCTCCTTTGACAGGGCCAATGAGCAGTTCTTC
TRBV10-2	TRBD1	NA	TRBJ1-1	CASGDRVTEAFF	TGCGCCAGTGGGGACAGGGTCACTGAAGCTTTCTTT
TRBV11-2	NA	NA	TRBJ1-4	CASTSPEVGNEKLFF	TGTGCCAGCACCTCCCCGGAGGTCGGTAATGAAAAACTGTTTTTT
TRBV7-2	TRBD1	NA	TRBJ1-1	CASSDLLTGGWTEAFF	TGTGCCAGCAGCGACCTCCTTACAGGGGGCTGGACTGAAGCTTTCTTT
TRBV7-9	TRBD1	NA	TRBJ2-1	CASSLLDRGDNEQFF	TGTGCCAGCAGCTTATTGGACAGGGGTGACAATGAGCAGTTCTTC
TRBV11-3	TRBD1	NA	TRBJ2-3	CASSLDRDTDTQYF	TGTGCCAGCAGCTTGGACAGGGACACAGATACGCAGTATTTT
TRBV19	NA	NA	TRBJ1-6	CASSGTKNSPLHF	TGTGCCAGTAGTGGGACAAAAAATTCACCCCTCCACTTT
TRBV11-2	NA	NA	TRBJ2-5	CASSFTGGGETQYF	TGTGCCAGCAGCTTTACGGGGGGCGGGGAGACCCAGTACTTC
TRBV6-6	NA	NA	TRBJ2-7	CASSQGPSYEQYF	TGTGCCAGCAGTCAGGGTCCCTCCTACGAGCAGTACTTC
TRBV7-8	NA	NA	TRBJ1-5	CASSLGVHSNQPQHF	TGTGCCAGCAGCCTAGGGGTTCACAGTAATCAGCCCCAGCATTTT
TRBV6-5	NA	NA	TRBJ1-3	CASSYSAGNTIYF	TGTGCCAGCAGTTACTCGGCTGGAAACACCATATATTTT
TRBV7-9	NA	NA	TRBJ1-4	CASSLTGTTNEKLFF	TGTGCCAGCAGCTTAACCGGGACAACTAATGAAAAACTGTTTTTT
TRBV7-9	NA	NA	TRBJ1-2	CASSGGTDLVGYTF	TGTGCCAGCAGCGGGGGCACGGATTTAGTTGGCTACACCTTC
TRBV4-3	NA	NA	TRBJ1-5	CASSRGEQPQHF	TGCGCCAGCAGCAGGGGGGAGCAGCCCCAGCATTTT
TRBV5-4	NA	NA	TRBJ1-1	CASSLAIGTEAFF	TGTGCCAGCAGCTTGGCCATTGGCACTGAAGCTTTCTTT
TRBV4-3	NA	few	TRBJ1-6	CASSQDPVGGNSPLHF	TGCGCCAGCAGCCAAGACCCGGTGGGGGGTAATTCACCCCTCCACTTT
TRBV6-5	NA	NA	TRBJ2-7	CASSWGQAVYEQYF	TGTGCCAGCAGTTGGGGGCAGGCGGTTTACGAGCAGTACTTC
TRBV6-5	NA	once	TRBJ2-2	CATERVNPGTGELFF	TGTGCCACAGAGCGGGTGAACCCGGGGACCGGGGAGCTGTTTTTT
TRBV5-1	NA	few	TRBJ2-7	CASKAGTGGIDEQYF	TGCGCCAGCAAGGCCGGGACGGGCGGGATCGACGAGCAGTACTTC
TRBV5-1	NA	NA	TRBJ2-1	CASSLAAGEQFF	TGCGCCAGCAGCTTGGCGGCTGGGGAGCAGTTCTTC